The 20 T cell receptor beta chains reported below all come from one sample, sequenced in a study of T-cell reconstitution after alpha-beta-depleted transplantation in children. Unique molecular identifiers were built into the TCRbeta library. TCRdb called the PCR reads again in MiXCR, with one record for every CDR3 protein. This sample has 180,000 or so distinct CDR3 sequences, with approximately 6% found just once. Sequenced material: PBMCs, taken before TCRalphabeta/CD19-depleted stem cell transplant. Source of these receptors: a girl less than two years old with combined immunodeficiency, due to receive a stem cell transplant.

The chain has TRBV4-2 and TRBJ2-7; D ambiguous. Germline loops: CDR1 LGHNA, CDR2 YNFKEQ. Trimming took 4 bases from V and 2 from J, leaving 9 bases between them. This CDR3 comprises 13 residues. The CDR3 region has the DNA TGTGCCAGCAGCCTTGCAGAAACCTACGAGCAGTACTTC. Translating gives CASSLAETYEQYF.

This clonotype was observed a handful of times. V is TRBV4-1 and J is TRBJ1-6, with D unclear. This CDR3 is 16 amino acids long. Looked up from germline, CDR1 is MGHRA and CDR2 is YSYEKL. V dropped 1 base and J dropped 0 bases, with 7 bases sitting between them. CDR3 in DNA: TGCGCCAGCAGCCAAGTTCCCAGCTCCTATAATTCACCCCTCCACTTT. It codes for CASSQVPSSYNSPLHF.

This clonotype has at least ten counts. This chain connects TRBV12-3 or TRBV12-4 to TRBJ1-1; 10 bases fit TRBD1. V shed 6 bases and J 5 bases; nucleotides not matched to a gene: 6. This CDR3 comprises 14 residues. The CDR3 DNA reads TGTGCCAGCAGCCAGAGGACAGGGGGTACTGAAGCTTTCTTT. Translation gives CASSQRTGGTEAFF.

The gene calls are TRBV18 and TRBJ1-3, with unresolved D. This CDR3 contains 16 residues. Trimming left V 3 bases short and J 2 bases short, with 14 bases between. Looked up from germline, CDR1 is KGHSH and CDR2 is LQKENI. This CDR3 is CASSPPISGAGNTIYF. The CDR3 bases are TGTGCCAGCTCACCGCCCATTTCGGGAGCTGGAAACACCATATATTTT.

This clonotype was picked up a small number of times. The chain links TRBV4-3 to TRBJ2-2; D is unclear. Germline V gene lookup returns CDR1 LGHNA and CDR2 YSLEER. The V gene lost 0 bases and the J gene lost 3 bases, with 11 bases spanning the gap. The CDR3 sequence is 16 residues long. CDR3 sequence: CASSQDGVSYTGELFF. DNA for the CDR3: TGCGCCAGCAGCCAAGACGGCGTTTCCTACACCGGGGAGCTGTTTTTT.

This clonotype has at least ten counts. The chain joins TRBV4-2 to TRBJ2-2; no reliable D call. Germline CDR1 is LGHNA and CDR2 is YNFKEQ. CDR3 length equals 13 residues. The V gene lost 3 bases and the J gene lost 7 bases, with 9 bases spanning the gap. The DNA of the CDR3 is TGTGCCAGCAGCCAGGGTTGGAACGGGGAGCTGTTTTTT. Amino acids: CASSQGWNGELFF.

This clonotype was picked up many times. The rearrangement joins TRBV2 to TRBJ1-5; D not certain. Germline CDR1 and CDR2: SNHLY and FYNNEI. V was cut by 1 base and J by 7 bases, with 11 bases left in between. CDR3 length: 14 amino acids. The CDR3 here is CASSEVGFGQPQHF. The CDR3 bases are TGTGCCAGCAGTGAAGTGGGATTTGGACAGCCCCAGCATTTT. The complete variable domain, with remaining parts taken from reference TRBV2 and TRBJ1-5, reads EPEVTQTPSHQVTQMGQEVILRCVPISNHLYFYWYRQILGQKVEFLVSFYNNEISEKSEIFDDQFSVERPDGSNFTLKIRSTKLEDSAMYFCASSEVGFGQPQHFGDGTRLSIL.

The chain couples TRBV5-1 to TRBJ2-5, with TRBD2 matching over 10 bases. This CDR3 contains 15 residues. Trimming took 2 bases from V and 1 from J; bases not matched to a gene: 2. In germline, CDR1 is SGHRS, CDR2 YFSETQ. The CDR3 sequence is CASSLLAGFQETQYF. The CDR3 bases are TGCGCCAGCAGCTTACTAGCGGGGTTCCAAGAGACCCAGTACTTC.

In its sample, this clonotype was seen a few times. This rearrangement joins TRBV27 to TRBJ2-5; 9 bases map to TRBD2. The junction had 9 bases not matched to a gene; V was cut back by 6 bases and J by 4 bases. The CDR3 loop spans 15 amino acids. In germline, CDR1 is MNHEY, CDR2 SMNVEV (reference sequence). The chain's CDR3 is CASSSRGRAPETQYF. In DNA, the CDR3 is TGTGCCAGCAGCTCCCGCGGGAGGGCCCCAGAGACCCAGTACTTC.

This clonotype was seen at least ten times. V usage is TRBV7-8 and J usage is TRBJ2-4, with 9 bases aligning to TRBD2. The germline gives CDR1 SGHVS, CDR2 FQNEAQ. This CDR3 comprises 17 residues. The V gene end was trimmed by 0 bases and the J gene end by 4 bases; junction bases not matched to a gene: 7. CDR3 bases: TGTGCCAGCAGCTTAGCTTTTAGCGGGGGAGGGAAAAACATTCAGTACTTC. Translation gives CASSLAFSGGGKNIQYF.

This clonotype was counted ten times or more. CDR3 protein: CASSPSRPLRETQYF. DNA of the CDR3: TGTGCCAGCAGCCCCTCTAGACCACTTAGGGAGACCCAGTACTTC. This chain uses TRBV3-1 with TRBJ2-5, with no clear D. Germline CDR1 reads LGHDT; CDR2 reads YNNKEL (reference sequence). The CDR3 runs 15 residues. Trimming took 4 bases from V and 5 from J, leaving 17 bases between them.

This clonotype has just a few counts. V usage is TRBV29-1 and J usage is TRBJ2-1, with D possibly matching TRBD1 (5 bases). Germline assignment: CDR1 SQVTM and CDR2 ANQGSEA. V was cut by 0 bases and J by 3 bases, with 15 bases left in between. The length of the CDR3 is 16 residues. This CDR3 is CSVEDPEQVLYNEQFF. The CDR3 DNA follows: TGCAGCGTTGAAGATCCCGAACAGGTCCTCTACAATGAGCAGTTCTTC.

In regard to this clonotype: A much larger clone sits a single nucleotide away, making a read error possible. The DNA for the CDR3 is TGCAGCGTCAGACTTGGCGAGGGGGCTGAAGCTTTCTTT. Its translation: CSVRLGEGAEAFF. The genes are TRBV29-1 and TRBJ1-1; weak D call: TRBD1 (6 bases). The V and J ends lost 6 bases and 6 bases respectively, with 17 bases between them. Germline V gives CDR1 SQVTM, CDR2 ANQGSEA. The length of the CDR3 is 13 residues.

This clonotype was picked up many times. V is TRBV25-1 and J is TRBJ2-7, with a possible D match to TRBD2 (6 bases). Germline CDR1 reads MGHDK; CDR2 reads SYGVNS. The CDR3 extends over 12 amino acids. Trimming stripped 6 bases from V and 3 bases from J, with 9 bases between. The CDR3 sequence: CASRGLFYEQYF. CDR3 nucleotide sequence: TGTGCCAGCAGGGGACTCTTCTACGAGCAGTACTTC.

Many counts were recorded for this clonotype. The chain couples TRBV7-2 to TRBJ2-4; D is perhaps TRBD1 or TRBD2 (5 bases each). Germline assignment: CDR1 SGHTA and CDR2 FQGNSA. This CDR3 region has 13 residues. V lost 6 bases to trimming and J lost 7 bases, with 13 bases between them. In DNA form, the CDR3 reads TGTGCCAGCAGTTCCGTGGGGGTTAACATTCAGTACTTC. Translating gives CASSSVGVNIQYF.

The chain combines TRBV5-1 with TRBJ1-4; a weak D match, TRBD1 (5 bases). CDR3 length: 18 amino acids. With 1 base removed from V and 0 bases from J, the gap between germline ends came to 16 bases. CDR1 is SGHRS and CDR2 is YFSETQ in the germline V gene. The CDR3 loop reads CASSLYTLQGPTNEKLFF. The CDR3 DNA is TGCGCCAGCAGCTTGTATACGCTCCAGGGTCCAACTAATGAAAAACTGTTTTTT.

This clonotype showed up many times. The rearrangement joins TRBV16 to TRBJ2-1, with 14 bases fitting TRBD2. The CDR3 sequence is 14 residues long. Trimming at V came to 7 bases and at J to 10 bases, leaving 6 bases not matched to a gene. Germline lookup yields CDR1 KGHSY and CDR2 FQNENV. CDR3 sequence (DNA): TGTGCCAGCACCGGACTAGCGGGAGGTTACGAGCAGTTCTTC. Translated: CASTGLAGGYEQFF.

The V and J genes are TRBV7-9 and TRBJ1-1, with a tentative D call TRBD1 (6 bases). This CDR3 contains 16 residues. The V and J ends lost 1 base and 2 bases respectively, with 14 bases between them. Germline CDR1 reads SEHNR; CDR2 reads FQNEAQ (reference sequence). CDR3 residues: CASSLGPAGDNTEAFF. CDR3 bases: TGTGCCAGCAGCTTAGGTCCGGCAGGGGATAACACTGAAGCTTTCTTT.

This clonotype was recorded many times. The chain carries TRBV27 and TRBJ2-1; 9 bases agree with TRBD2. From germline, CDR1 is MNHEY and CDR2 SMNVEV (reference sequence). The CDR3 runs 14 residues. V was pared by 7 bases and J by 4 bases, with 5 bases of the junction left unmatched. The CDR3 region has the DNA TGTGCCAGCACCCCTAGCGGGATGTACAATGAGCAGTTCTTC. It is translated as CASTPSGMYNEQFF.

This clonotype has a count of ten or more. The V and J genes are TRBV6-1 and TRBJ2-1, with 7 bases fitting TRBD2. Looked up from germline, CDR1 is MNHNS and CDR2 is SASEGT. This CDR3 spans 13 amino acids. Trimming took 7 bases from V and 1 from J; bases not matched to a gene: 1. CDR3 DNA: TGTGCCAGCAAGGGACTATCCTACAATGAGCAGTTCTTC. Its translation: CASKGLSYNEQFF.